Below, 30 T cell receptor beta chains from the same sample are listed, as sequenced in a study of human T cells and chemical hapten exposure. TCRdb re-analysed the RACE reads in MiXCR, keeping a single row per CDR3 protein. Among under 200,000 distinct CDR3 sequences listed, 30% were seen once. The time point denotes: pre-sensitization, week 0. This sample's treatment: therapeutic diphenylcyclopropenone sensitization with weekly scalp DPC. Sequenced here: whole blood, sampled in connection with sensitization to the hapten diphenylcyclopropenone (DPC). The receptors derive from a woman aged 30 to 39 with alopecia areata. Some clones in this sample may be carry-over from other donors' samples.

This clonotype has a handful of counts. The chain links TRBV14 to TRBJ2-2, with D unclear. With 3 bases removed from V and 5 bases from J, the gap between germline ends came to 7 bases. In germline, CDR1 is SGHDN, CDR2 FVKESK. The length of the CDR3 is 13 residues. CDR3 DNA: TGTGCCAGCAGCCACAGAGTGACCGGGGAGCTGTTTTTT. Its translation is CASSHRVTGELFF. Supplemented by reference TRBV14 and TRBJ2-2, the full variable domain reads EAGVTQFPSHSVIEKGQTVTLRCDPISGHDNLYWYRRVMGKEIKFLLHFVKESKQDESGMPNNRFLAERTGGTYSTLKVQPAELEDSGVYFCASSHRVTGELFFGEGSRLTVL.

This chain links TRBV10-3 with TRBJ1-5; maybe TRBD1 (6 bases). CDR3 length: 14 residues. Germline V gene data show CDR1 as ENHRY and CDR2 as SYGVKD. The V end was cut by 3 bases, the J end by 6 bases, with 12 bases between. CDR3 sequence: CAISDAGVLQPQHF. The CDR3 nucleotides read TGTGCCATCAGTGACGCAGGGGTCCTTCAGCCCCAGCATTTT.

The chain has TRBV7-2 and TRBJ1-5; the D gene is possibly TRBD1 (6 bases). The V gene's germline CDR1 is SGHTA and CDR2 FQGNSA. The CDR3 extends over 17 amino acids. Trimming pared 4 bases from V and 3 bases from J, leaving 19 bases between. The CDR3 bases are TGTGCCAGCAGCTCCCTCCGGGAGGGGGAGGACAATCAGCCCCAGCATTTT. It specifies CASSSLREGEDNQPQHF.

CDR3 amino acids: CSVGSGPETQYF. CDR3 sequence (DNA): TGCAGCGTTGGTTCCGGTCCCGAGACCCAGTACTTC. V and J are TRBV29-1 and TRBJ2-5; D is unclear. Trimming pared 4 bases from V and 5 bases from J, leaving 11 bases between. CDR3 length: 12 amino acids. The V gene's germline CDR1 is SQVTM and CDR2 ANQGSEA.

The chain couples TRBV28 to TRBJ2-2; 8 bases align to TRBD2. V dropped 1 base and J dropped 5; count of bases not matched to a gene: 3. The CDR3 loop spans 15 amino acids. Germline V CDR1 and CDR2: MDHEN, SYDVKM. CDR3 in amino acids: CASSLSGGETGELFF. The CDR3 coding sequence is TGTGCCAGCAGTTTATCGGGGGGGGAGACCGGGGAGCTGTTTTTT.

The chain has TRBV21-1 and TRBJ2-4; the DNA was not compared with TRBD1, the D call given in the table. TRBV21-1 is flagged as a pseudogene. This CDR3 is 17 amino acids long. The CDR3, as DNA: TGTGCCAGCAGCAAAATTGAAACAGGGGCAGCCAAAAACATTCAGTACTTC. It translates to CASSKIETGAAKNIQYF.

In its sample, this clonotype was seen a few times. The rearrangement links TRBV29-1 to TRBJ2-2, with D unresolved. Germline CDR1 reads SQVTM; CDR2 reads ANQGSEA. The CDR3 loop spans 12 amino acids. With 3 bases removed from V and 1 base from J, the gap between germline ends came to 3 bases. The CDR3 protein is CSVEKNTGELFF. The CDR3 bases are TGCAGCGTTGAGAAGAACACCGGGGAGCTGTTTTTT.

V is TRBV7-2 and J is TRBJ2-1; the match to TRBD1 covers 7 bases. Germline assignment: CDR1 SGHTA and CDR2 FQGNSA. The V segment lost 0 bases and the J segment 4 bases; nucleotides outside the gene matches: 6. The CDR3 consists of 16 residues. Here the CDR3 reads CASSLAVTGSYNEQFF. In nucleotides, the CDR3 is TGTGCCAGCAGCTTAGCGGTGACAGGGTCGTACAATGAGCAGTTCTTC.

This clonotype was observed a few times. The CDR3 sequence is CASSTHQTPYDQPQHF. The CDR3 DNA is TGTGCCAGCAGCACGCACCAAACCCCCTATGATCAGCCCCAGCATTTT. The chain joins TRBV9 to TRBJ1-5; D ambiguous. The V end was cut by 4 bases, the J end by 5 bases, with 19 bases between. This CDR3 is 16 amino acids long. Germline lookup yields CDR1 SGDLS and CDR2 YYNGEE.

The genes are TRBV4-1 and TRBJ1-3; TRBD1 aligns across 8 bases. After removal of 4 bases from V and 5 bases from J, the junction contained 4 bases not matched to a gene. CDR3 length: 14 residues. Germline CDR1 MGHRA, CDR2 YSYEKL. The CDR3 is CASSRQGNRNTIYF. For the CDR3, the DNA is TGCGCCAGCAGCCGACAGGGGAATCGAAACACCATATATTTT.

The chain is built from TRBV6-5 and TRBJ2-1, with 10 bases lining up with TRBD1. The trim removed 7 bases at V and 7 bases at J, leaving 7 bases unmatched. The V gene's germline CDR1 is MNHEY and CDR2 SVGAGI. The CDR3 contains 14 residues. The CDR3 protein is CASTSGTGVNEQFF. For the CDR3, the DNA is TGTGCCAGCACCTCCGGGACAGGGGTAAATGAGCAGTTCTTC.

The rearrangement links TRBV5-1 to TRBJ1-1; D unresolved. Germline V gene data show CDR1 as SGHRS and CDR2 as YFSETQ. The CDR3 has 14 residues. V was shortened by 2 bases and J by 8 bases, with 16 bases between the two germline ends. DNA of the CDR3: TGCGCCAGCAGCTTCAGTATGTCCTTTGAGGAAGCTTTCTTT. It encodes CASSFSMSFEEAFF. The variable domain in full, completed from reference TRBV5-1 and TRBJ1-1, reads KAGVTQTPRYLIKTRGQQVTLSCSPISGHRSVSWYQQTPGQGLQFLFEYFSETQRNKGNFPGRFSGRQFSNSRSEMNVSTLELGDSALYLCASSFSMSFEEAFFGQGTRLTVV.

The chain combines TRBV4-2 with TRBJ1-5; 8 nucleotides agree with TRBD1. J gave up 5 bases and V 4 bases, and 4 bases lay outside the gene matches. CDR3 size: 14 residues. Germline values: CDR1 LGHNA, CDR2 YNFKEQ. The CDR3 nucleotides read TGTGCCAGCAGCCTGCAGGGGGCCGATCAGCCCCAGCATTTT. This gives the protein CASSLQGADQPQHF.

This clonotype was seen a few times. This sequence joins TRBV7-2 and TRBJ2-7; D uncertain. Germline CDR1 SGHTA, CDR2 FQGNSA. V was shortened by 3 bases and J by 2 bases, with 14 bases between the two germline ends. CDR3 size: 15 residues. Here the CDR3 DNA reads TGTGCCAGCAGCTTTCAACGGACGCCACCCTACGAGCAGTACTTC. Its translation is CASSFQRTPPYEQYF.

CDR3: CSVRTGHEDTEAFF. The CDR3 coding sequence is TGCAGCGTCCGGACAGGGCATGAGGACACTGAAGCTTTCTTT. The V call is TRBV20-1, the J call TRBJ1-1; 8 bases are shared with TRBD1. This CDR3 comprises 14 residues. Germline V gene data show CDR1 as DFQATT and CDR2 as SNEGSKA (reference sequence).

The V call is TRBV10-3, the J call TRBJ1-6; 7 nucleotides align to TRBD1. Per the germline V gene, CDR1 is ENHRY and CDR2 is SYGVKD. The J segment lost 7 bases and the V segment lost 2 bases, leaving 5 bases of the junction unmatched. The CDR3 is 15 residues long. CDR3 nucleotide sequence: TGTGCCATCAGTGAGCCGACAGGGAGCAATTCACCCCTCCACTTT. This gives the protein CAISEPTGSNSPLHF.

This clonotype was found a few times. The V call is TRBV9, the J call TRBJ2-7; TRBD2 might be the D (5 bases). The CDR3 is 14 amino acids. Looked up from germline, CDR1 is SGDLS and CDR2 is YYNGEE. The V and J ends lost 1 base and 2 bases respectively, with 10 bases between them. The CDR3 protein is CASSVLASPYEQYF. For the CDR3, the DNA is TGTGCCAGCAGCGTACTAGCTTCCCCCTACGAGCAGTACTTC.

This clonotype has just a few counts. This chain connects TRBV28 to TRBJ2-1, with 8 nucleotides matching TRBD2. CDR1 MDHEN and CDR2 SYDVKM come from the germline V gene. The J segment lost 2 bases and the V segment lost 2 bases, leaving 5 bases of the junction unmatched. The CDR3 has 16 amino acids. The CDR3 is CASSLPSGYTYNEQFF. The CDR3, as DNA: TGTGCCAGCAGTTTACCTAGCGGGTATACCTACAATGAGCAGTTCTTC.

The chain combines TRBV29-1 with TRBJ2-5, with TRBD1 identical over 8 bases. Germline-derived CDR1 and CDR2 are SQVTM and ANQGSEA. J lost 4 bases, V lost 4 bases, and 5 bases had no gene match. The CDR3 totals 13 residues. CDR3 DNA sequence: TGCAGCGTTGCAACGGACAGGGTAGAGACCCAGTACTTC. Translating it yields CSVATDRVETQYF.

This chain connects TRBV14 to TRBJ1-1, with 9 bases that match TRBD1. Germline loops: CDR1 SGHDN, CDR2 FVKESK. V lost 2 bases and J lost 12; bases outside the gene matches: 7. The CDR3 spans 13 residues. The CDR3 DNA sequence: TGTGCCAGCAGCCAACGCCACAGGGGGCCCCCTTTCTTT. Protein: CASSQRHRGPPFF.

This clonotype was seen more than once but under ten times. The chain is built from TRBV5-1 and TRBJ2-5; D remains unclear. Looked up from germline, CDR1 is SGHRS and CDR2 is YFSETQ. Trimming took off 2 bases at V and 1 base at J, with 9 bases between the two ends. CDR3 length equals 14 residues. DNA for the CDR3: TGCGCCAGCAGCTTATCGGAGTTCCAAGAGACCCAGTACTTC. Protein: CASSLSEFQETQYF.

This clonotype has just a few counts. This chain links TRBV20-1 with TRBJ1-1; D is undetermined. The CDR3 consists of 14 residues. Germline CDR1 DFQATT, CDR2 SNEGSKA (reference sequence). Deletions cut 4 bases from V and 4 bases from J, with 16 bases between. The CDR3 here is CSAKIGDRSTEAFF. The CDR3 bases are TGCAGTGCTAAAATAGGAGATCGGAGCACTGAAGCTTTCTTT.

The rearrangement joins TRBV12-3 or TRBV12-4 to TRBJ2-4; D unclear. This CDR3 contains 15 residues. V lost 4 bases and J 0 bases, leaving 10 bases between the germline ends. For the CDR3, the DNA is TGTGCCAGCAGTTCTGCCTTTCTAGCCAAAAACATTCAGTACTTC. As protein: CASSSAFLAKNIQYF.

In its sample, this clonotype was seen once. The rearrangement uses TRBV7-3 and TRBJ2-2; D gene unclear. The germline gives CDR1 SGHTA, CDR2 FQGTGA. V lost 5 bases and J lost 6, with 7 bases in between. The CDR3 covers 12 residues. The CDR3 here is CASSQWAGELFF. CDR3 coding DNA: TGTGCCAGCAGCCAATGGGCCGGGGAGCTGTTTTTT.

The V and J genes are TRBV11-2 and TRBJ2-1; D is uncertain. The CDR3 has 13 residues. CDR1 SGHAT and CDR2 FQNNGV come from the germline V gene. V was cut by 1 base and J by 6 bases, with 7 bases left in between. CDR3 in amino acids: CASSLGGSNEQFF. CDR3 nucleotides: TGTGCCAGCAGCTTAGGAGGTTCCAATGAGCAGTTCTTC.

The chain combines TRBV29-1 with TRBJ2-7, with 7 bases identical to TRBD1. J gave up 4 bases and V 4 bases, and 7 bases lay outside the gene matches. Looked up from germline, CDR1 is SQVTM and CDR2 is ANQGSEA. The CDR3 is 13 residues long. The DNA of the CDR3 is TGCAGCGTTGGGGACGACAGGGATTACGAGCAGTACTTC. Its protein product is CSVGDDRDYEQYF.

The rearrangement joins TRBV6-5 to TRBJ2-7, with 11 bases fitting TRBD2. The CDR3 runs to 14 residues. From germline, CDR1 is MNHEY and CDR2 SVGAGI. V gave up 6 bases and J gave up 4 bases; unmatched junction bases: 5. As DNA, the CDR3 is TGTGCCAGCAGCAAACTAGCGGGGGATTACGAGCAGTACTTC. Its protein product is CASSKLAGDYEQYF.

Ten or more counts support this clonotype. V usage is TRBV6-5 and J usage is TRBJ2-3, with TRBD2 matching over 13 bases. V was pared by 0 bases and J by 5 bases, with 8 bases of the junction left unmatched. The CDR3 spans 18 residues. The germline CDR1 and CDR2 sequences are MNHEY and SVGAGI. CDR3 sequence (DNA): TGTGCCAGCAGTTACTCCACGCCACTAGCGGGGGGGAGAGATACGCAGTATTTT. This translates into CASSYSTPLAGGRDTQYF.

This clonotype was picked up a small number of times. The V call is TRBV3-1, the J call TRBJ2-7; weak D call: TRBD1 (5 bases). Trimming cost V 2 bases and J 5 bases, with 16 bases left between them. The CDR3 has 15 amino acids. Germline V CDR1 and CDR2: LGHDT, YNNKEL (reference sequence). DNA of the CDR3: TGTGCCAGCAGCCAAAATCCCCAGGGTACCGACGAGCAGTACTTC. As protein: CASSQNPQGTDEQYF.

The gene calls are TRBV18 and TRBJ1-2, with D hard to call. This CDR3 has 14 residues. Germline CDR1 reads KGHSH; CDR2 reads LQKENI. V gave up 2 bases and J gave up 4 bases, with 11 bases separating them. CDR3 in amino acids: CASSPDTLFYGYTF. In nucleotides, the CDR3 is TGTGCCAGCTCACCAGACACCCTCTTCTATGGCTACACCTTC.